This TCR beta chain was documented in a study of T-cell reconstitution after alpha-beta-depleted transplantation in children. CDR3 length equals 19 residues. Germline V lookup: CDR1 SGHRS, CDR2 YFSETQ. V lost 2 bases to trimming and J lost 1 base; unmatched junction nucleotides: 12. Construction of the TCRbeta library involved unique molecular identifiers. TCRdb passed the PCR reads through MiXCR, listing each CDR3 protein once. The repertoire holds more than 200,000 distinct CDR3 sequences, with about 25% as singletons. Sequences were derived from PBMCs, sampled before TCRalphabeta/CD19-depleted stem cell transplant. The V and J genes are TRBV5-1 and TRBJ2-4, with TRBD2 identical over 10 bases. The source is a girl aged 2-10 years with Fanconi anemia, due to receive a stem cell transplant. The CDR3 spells CASSFLAGENMGAKNIQYF. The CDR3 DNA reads TGCGCCAGCAGCTTCCTAGCGGGAGAGAATATGGGGGCCAAAAACATTCAGTACTTC.